This T cell receptor beta chain was identified during a study of blood T cell repertoires in COVID-19. Across the whole study: In each case, the material was cDNA or gDNA derived from T cells, B-cell-depleted T cells, or PBMCs.

V trimming: 4 bases; J trimming: 3 bases; junction bases outside the gene matches: 9. Germline CDR1 WNHNN, CDR2 SYGVQD (reference sequence). The CDR3 sequence is 15 residues long. Clones were sequenced by immunoSEQ multiplex PCR, and TCRdb holds only the in-frame ones, with some missing. The sample has about 140,000 clones, around 84% seen once. The source is a man in his thirties or forties with COVID-19, enrolled during active disease. Input material: peripheral blood. The chain has TRBV10-1 and TRBJ2-7; 7 bases agree with TRBD1. The DNA for the CDR3 is TGCGCCAGCAGTGGTGGATGGTCAGGGGGCTACGAGCAGTACTTC. Encoded protein: CASSGGWSGGYEQYF.